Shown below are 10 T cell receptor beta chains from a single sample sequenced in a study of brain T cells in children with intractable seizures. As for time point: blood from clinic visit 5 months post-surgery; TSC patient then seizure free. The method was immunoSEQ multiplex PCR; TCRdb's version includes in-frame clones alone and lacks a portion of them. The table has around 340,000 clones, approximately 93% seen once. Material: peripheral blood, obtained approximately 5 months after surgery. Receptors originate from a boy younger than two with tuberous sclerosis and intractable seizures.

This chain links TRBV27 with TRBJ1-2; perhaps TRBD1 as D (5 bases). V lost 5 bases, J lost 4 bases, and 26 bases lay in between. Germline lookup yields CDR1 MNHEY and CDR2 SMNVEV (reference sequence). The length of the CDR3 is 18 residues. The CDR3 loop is CASSPRQILKGRGYGYTF. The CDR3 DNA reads TGTGCCAGCAGTCCTCGACAGATTTTGAAGGGCCGGGGCTATGGCTACACCTTC.

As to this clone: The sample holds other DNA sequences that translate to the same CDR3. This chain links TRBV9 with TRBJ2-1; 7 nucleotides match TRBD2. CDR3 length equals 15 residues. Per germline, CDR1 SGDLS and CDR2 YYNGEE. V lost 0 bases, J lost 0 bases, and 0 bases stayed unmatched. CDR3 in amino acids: CASSVAGGSYNEQFF. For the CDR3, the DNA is TGTGCCAGCAGCGTAGCGGGGGGCTCCTACAATGAGCAGTTCTTC.

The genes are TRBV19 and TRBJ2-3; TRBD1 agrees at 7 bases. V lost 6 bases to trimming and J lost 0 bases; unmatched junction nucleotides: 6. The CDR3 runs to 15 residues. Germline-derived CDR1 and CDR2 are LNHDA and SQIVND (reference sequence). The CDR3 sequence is CASRNRDRSTDTQYF. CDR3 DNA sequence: TGTGCCAGTAGAAACCGGGACAGAAGCACAGATACGCAGTATTTT.

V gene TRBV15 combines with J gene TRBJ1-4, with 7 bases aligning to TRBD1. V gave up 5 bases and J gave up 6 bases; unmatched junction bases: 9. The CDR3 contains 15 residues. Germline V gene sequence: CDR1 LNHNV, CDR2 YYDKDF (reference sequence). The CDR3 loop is CATSERRGRHEKLFF. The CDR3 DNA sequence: TGTGCCACCAGCGAGAGAAGGGGGCGGCATGAAAAACTGTTTTTT.

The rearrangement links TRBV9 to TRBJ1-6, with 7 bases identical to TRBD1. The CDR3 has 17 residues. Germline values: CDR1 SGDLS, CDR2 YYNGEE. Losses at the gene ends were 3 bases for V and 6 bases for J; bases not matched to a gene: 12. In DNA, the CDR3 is TGTGCCAGCAGCGGAGAGTATGGCAGGGGGAGTAATTCACCCCTCCACTTT. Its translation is CASSGEYGRGSNSPLHF.

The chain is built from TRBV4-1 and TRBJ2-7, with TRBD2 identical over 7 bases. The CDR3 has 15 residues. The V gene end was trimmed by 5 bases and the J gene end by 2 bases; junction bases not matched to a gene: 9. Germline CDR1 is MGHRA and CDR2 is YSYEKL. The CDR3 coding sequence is TGCGCCAGCAGCGATCCAGGGAGGGGTACCTACGAGCAGTACTTC. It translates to CASSDPGRGTYEQYF.

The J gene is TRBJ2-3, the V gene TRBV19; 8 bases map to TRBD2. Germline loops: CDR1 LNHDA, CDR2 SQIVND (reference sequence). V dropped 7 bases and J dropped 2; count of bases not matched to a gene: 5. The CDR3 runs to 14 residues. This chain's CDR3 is CASIPRGDTDTQYF. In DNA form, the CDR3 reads TGTGCCAGTATCCCGCGGGGGGACACAGATACGCAGTATTTT.

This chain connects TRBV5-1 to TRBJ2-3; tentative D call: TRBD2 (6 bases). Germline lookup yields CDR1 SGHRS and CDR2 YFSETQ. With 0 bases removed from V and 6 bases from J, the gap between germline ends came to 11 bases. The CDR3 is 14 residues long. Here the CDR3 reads CASSLERGSDTQYF. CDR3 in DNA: TGCGCCAGCAGCTTGGAACGGGGGTCTGATACGCAGTATTTT.

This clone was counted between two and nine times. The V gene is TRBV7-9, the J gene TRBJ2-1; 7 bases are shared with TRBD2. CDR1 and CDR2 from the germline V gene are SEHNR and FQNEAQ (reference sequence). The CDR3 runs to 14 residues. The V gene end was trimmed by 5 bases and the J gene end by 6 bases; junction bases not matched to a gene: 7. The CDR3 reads CASSPWEGTNEQFF. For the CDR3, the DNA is TGTGCCAGCAGCCCCTGGGAGGGGACCAATGAGCAGTTCTTC. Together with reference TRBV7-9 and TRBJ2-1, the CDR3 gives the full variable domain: DTGVSQNPRHKITKRGQNVTFRCDPISEHNRLYWYRQTLGQGPEFLTYFQNEAQLEKSRLLSDRFSAERPKGSFSTLEIQRTEQGDSAMYLCASSPWEGTNEQFFGPGTRLTVL.

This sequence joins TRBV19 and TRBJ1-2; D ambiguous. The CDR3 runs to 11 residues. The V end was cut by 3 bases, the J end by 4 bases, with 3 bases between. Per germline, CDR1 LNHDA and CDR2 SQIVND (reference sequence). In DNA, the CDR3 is TGTGCCAGTAGTATTGCCTATGGCTACACCTTC. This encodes CASSIAYGYTF.